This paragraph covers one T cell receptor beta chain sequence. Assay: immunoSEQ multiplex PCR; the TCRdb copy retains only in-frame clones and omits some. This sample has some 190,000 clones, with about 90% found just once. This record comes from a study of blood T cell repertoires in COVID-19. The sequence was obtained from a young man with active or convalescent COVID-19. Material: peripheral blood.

CDR3 DNA sequence: TGTGCCAGCAGTTTAATGGTGGGGACCACGGGACAGGGACGAGGCAATCAGCCCCAGCATTTT. This codes for CASSLMVGTTGQGRGNQPQHF. This sequence joins TRBV28 and TRBJ1-5; 9 bases are a match to TRBD1. In germline, CDR1 is MDHEN, CDR2 SYDVKM. The V and J ends lost 2 bases and 2 bases, in that order; junction bases with no gene match: 19. The CDR3 contains 21 residues. Full variable domain (missing parts from reference TRBV28 and TRBJ1-5): DVKVTQSSRYLVKRTGEKVFLECVQDMDHENMFWYRQDPGLGLRLIYFSYDVKMKEKGDIPEGYSVSREKKERFSLILESASTNQTSMYLCASSLMVGTTGQGRGNQPQHFGDGTRLSIL.